This TCR beta chain was found in a study of identical twins. Study-wide findings and caveats: Insertions were fewer in abundant cord blood beta clonotypes, whereas memory repertoires showed none of this pattern.

TCRdb ran MiXCR on the 5' RACE reads and lists one entry per CDR3 protein. This sample carries 300,000 or so distinct CDR3 sequences, roughly 9.8% of them seen once, and the ten largest clones take about 7.1%. The germline V gene has CDR1 MNHEY and CDR2 SVGAGI. The ends lost 0 bases at V and 5 bases at J; junction bases unmatched: 9. The CDR3 totals 16 residues. This clonotype was seen more than once but under ten times. Its antigen is unknown. These sequences were also reported in another study, on yellow fever vaccine responses in identical twins.

V gene TRBV6-5 combines with J gene TRBJ2-7; TRBD1 aligns across 8 bases. This receptor was obtained from a woman under 30 in good health. The sample taken for sequencing was CD8+ T cells sorted from blood. The CDR3 protein is CASSYSVGQGKNEQYF. DNA of the CDR3: TGTGCCAGCAGTTACTCGGTCGGACAGGGCAAGAACGAGCAGTACTTC.